These 31 T cell receptor beta chains were sequenced from one sample in a study of blood T cell repertoires in COVID-19. Assay: immunoSEQ multiplex PCR; the TCRdb copy retains only in-frame clones and omits some. The data show around 140,000 clones, 70% to 90% seen once. Sequencing was carried out using peripheral blood. The receptors were gathered from a woman aged 55-70 years with acute or convalescent COVID-19.

The chain joins TRBV3-1 (or the pseudogene TRBV3-2) to TRBJ2-2, with TRBD2 matching 14 bases. V lost 7 bases and J lost 4; bases outside the gene matches: 2. This CDR3 has 15 amino acids. In germline, CDR1 is LGHDT, CDR2 YNNKEL (reference sequence). The CDR3 nucleotides read TGTGCCAGCACGGGACTAGCGGGGGCCACCGGGGAGCTGTTTTTT. Protein sequence: CASTGLAGATGELFF.

V usage is TRBV7-9 and J usage is TRBJ1-6; D uncertain. The ends were cut back, 5 bases at V and 0 bases at J, with 8 bases in the middle. This CDR3 comprises 15 residues. Germline V lookup: CDR1 SEHNR, CDR2 FQNEAQ (reference sequence). The CDR3 DNA is TGTGCCAGCAGCGTTAGTGGCTCCTATAATTCACCCCTCCACTTT. It is translated as CASSVSGSYNSPLHF.

This chain joins TRBV30 and TRBJ1-5; D might be TRBD1 (6 bases). The length of the CDR3 is 14 residues. CDR1 is GTSNPN and CDR2 is SVGIG in the germline V gene (reference sequence). Trimming removed 6 bases from V and 2 bases from J, with 14 bases in between. CDR3 sequence (DNA): TGTGCCTGCCTAACAGGGTTTGGCAATCAGCCCCAGCATTTT. This codes for CACLTGFGNQPQHF.

This chain uses TRBV11-2 with TRBJ1-1; no definite D call. Per the germline V gene, CDR1 is SGHAT and CDR2 is FQNNGV. V was shortened by 0 bases and J by 4 bases, with 6 bases between the two germline ends. CDR3 length equals 13 residues. The CDR3 loop reads CASSLERGTEAFF. The CDR3 nucleotides read TGTGCCAGCAGCTTAGAACGGGGCACTGAAGCTTTCTTT. Full variable domain (remainder filled in from reference TRBV11-2 and TRBJ1-1): EAGVAQSPRYKIIEKRQSVAFWCNPISGHATLYWYQQILGQGPKLLIQFQNNGVVDDSQLPKDRFSAERLKGVDSTLKIQPAKLEDSAVYLCASSLERGTEAFFGQGTRLTVV.

This clone was seen more than once but under ten times. The gene calls are TRBV7-8 and TRBJ1-5; TRBD1 might be the D (5 bases). V was shortened by 8 bases and J by 1 base, with 15 bases between the two germline ends. There are 15 residues in the CDR3. Germline loops: CDR1 SGHVS, CDR2 FQNEAQ. CDR3 residues: CASSLGRGSNQPQHF. DNA for the CDR3: TGTGCCAGCTCCTTAGGTCGGGGGAGCAATCAGCCCCAGCATTTT.

This chain joins TRBV11-2 and TRBJ2-7; 8 bases agree with TRBD2. J gave up 3 bases and V 5 bases, and 9 bases lay outside the gene matches. The germline gives CDR1 SGHAT, CDR2 FQNNGV. This CDR3 contains 15 residues. The CDR3 loop is CASSRTGTSYYEQYF. The DNA for the CDR3 is TGTGCCAGCAGCCGTACCGGGACTAGTTACTACGAGCAGTACTTC. Full variable domain (missing parts from reference TRBV11-2 and TRBJ2-7): EAGVAQSPRYKIIEKRQSVAFWCNPISGHATLYWYQQILGQGPKLLIQFQNNGVVDDSQLPKDRFSAERLKGVDSTLKIQPAKLEDSAVYLCASSRTGTSYYEQYFGPGTRLTVT.

The CDR3 region is CASSYSVAGLSEAFF. CDR3 nucleotide sequence: TGTGCCAGCAGTTACTCGGTAGCAGGGCTCTCTGAAGCTTTCTTT. The chain is built from TRBV6-5 and TRBJ1-1; the D gene is possibly TRBD1 (5 bases). V dropped 0 bases and J dropped 6 bases, with 14 bases sitting between them. Per the germline V gene, CDR1 is MNHEY and CDR2 is SVGAGI. CDR3 length: 15 amino acids.

J is TRBJ2-7 and V is TRBV11-2; 8 bases match TRBD2. The CDR3 runs to 17 residues. Germline CDR1 reads SGHAT; CDR2 reads FQNNGV. Trimming cost V 1 base and J 3 bases; bases outside gene matches: 11. Here the CDR3 DNA reads TGTGCCAGCAGCTTAGCAGTTTCCAGCGGGGGTGTCTACGAGCAGTACTTC. It specifies CASSLAVSSGGVYEQYF.

The chain employs TRBV7-9 and TRBJ2-3; 10 nucleotides line up with TRBD1. The CDR3 is 16 residues long. V lost 6 bases to trimming and J lost 3 bases; unmatched junction nucleotides: 9. The germline V gene encodes CDR1 SEHNR and CDR2 FQNEAQ (reference sequence). CDR3 residues: CASSPPGDRGTDTQYF. For the CDR3, the DNA is TGTGCCAGCAGTCCCCCCGGGGACAGGGGAACAGATACGCAGTATTTT.

DNA of the CDR3: TGCGCCAGCAGCTTGGGACATGAGATCGGCACCGGGGAGCTGTTTTTT. Protein: CASSLGHEIGTGELFF. The V call is TRBV5-1, the J call TRBJ2-2, with unresolved D. Germline V CDR1 and CDR2: SGHRS, YFSETQ. The V gene lost 0 bases and the J gene lost 4 bases, with 13 bases spanning the gap. The CDR3 has 16 amino acids.

This chain links TRBV30 with TRBJ2-7, with a possible D match to TRBD2 (6 bases). The germline CDR1 and CDR2 sequences are GTSNPN and SVGIG (reference sequence). V was trimmed by 1 base and J by 4 bases, leaving 8 bases between them. The CDR3 runs to 12 residues. The CDR3 loop reads CAWSGGGYEQYF. DNA for the CDR3: TGTGCCTGGAGTGGGGGAGGTTACGAGCAGTACTTC.

A remark on this clone: The same CDR3 can be traced to other DNA sequences in this sample. J is TRBJ1-2 and V is TRBV19; D remains unclear. This CDR3 is built from 12 residues. V lost 3 bases and J 5 bases, leaving 7 bases between the germline ends. Germline assignment: CDR1 LNHDA and CDR2 SQIVND (reference sequence). The CDR3 DNA sequence: TGTGCCAGTAGTATTTCCGGGTATGGCTACACCTTC. As protein: CASSISGYGYTF. The complete variable domain, with remaining parts taken from reference TRBV19 and TRBJ1-2, reads DGGITQSPKYLFRKEGQNVTLSCEQNLNHDAMYWYRQDPGQGLRLIYYSQIVNDFQKGDIAEGYSVSREKKESFPLTVTSAQKNPTAFYLCASSISGYGYTFGSGTRLTVV.

This clone was counted once. The rearrangement links TRBV2 to TRBJ1-2; tentatively, D is TRBD1 (5 bases). The CDR3 extends over 16 amino acids. Germline-derived CDR1 and CDR2 are SNHLY and FYNNEI. Trimming cost V 6 bases and J 0 bases, with 17 bases left between them. Written as DNA, the CDR3 is TGTGCCAGCAGGGGGCAGGGCGGGAATACTAACTATGGCTACACCTTC. This encodes CASRGQGGNTNYGYTF.

The chain combines TRBV6-5 with TRBJ1-6; TRBD1 aligns across 10 bases. The V gene end was trimmed by 0 bases and the J gene end by 8 bases; junction bases not matched to a gene: 4. The CDR3 length is 16 residues. CDR1 MNHEY and CDR2 SVGAGI come from the germline V gene. The CDR3 DNA is TGTGCCAGCAGTTACTCTTGGGGGACAGGGGATTCACCCCTCCACTTT. The encoded protein is CASSYSWGTGDSPLHF.

This chain uses TRBV20-1 with TRBJ1-2, with no clear D. V was clipped by 3 bases and J by 6 bases, with 11 bases between them. Per the germline V gene, CDR1 is DFQATT and CDR2 is SNEGSKA (reference sequence). The CDR3 has 12 residues. The CDR3 DNA is TGCAGTGCTAGTCCGGGATCGGATGGCTACACCTTC. This encodes CSASPGSDGYTF.

The gene calls are TRBV5-1 and TRBJ2-3; 12 nucleotides agree with TRBD2. The ends lost 0 bases at V and 2 bases at J; junction bases unmatched: 1. The CDR3 totals 16 residues. Germline assignment: CDR1 SGHRS and CDR2 YFSETQ. This CDR3 is CASSLASGGATDTQYF. The CDR3 DNA reads as TGCGCCAGCAGCTTGGCTAGCGGGGGGGCCACAGATACGCAGTATTTT. Filled out from reference TRBV5-1 and TRBJ2-3, the complete variable domain reads KAGVTQTPRYLIKTRGQQVTLSCSPISGHRSVSWYQQTPGQGLQFLFEYFSETQRNKGNFPGRFSGRQFSNSRSEMNVSTLELGDSALYLCASSLASGGATDTQYFGPGTRLTVL.

This chain connects TRBV6-5 to TRBJ1-1; the D is unclear. CDR3 size: 13 residues. Germline V CDR1 and CDR2: MNHEY, SVGAGI. The V gene lost 5 bases and the J gene lost 0 bases, with 7 bases spanning the gap. The CDR3 sequence is CASSTSMNTEAFF. As DNA, the CDR3 is TGTGCCAGCAGTACCTCTATGAACACTGAAGCTTTCTTT.

This sequence joins TRBV27 and TRBJ1-5, with D possibly matching TRBD1 (5 bases). This CDR3 region has 16 residues. Germline loops: CDR1 MNHEY, CDR2 SMNVEV (reference sequence). The V and J ends lost 0 bases and 4 bases respectively, with 13 bases between them. The CDR3 reads CASSLSSGGWNQPQHF. The CDR3 DNA follows: TGTGCCAGCAGTTTATCATCCGGGGGTTGGAATCAGCCCCAGCATTTT.

This clone was detected only once. The V and J genes are TRBV28 and TRBJ2-3, with TRBD1 matching over 7 bases. Germline trimming cut 6 bases from V and 5 bases from J; bases unmatched to any gene: 11. The CDR3 covers 15 residues. The V gene's germline CDR1 is MDHEN and CDR2 SYDVKM. CDR3 in DNA: TGTGCCAGCAGCGAAGCGACAGGGTATAAAGATACGCAGTATTTT. Translated: CASSEATGYKDTQYF.

This clone was detected many times. CDR3 loop: CATSDFLSGQGAEYGYTF. The CDR3 DNA is TGTGCCACCAGTGATTTCCTCTCGGGACAGGGGGCCGAATATGGCTACACCTTC. This sequence joins TRBV24-1 and TRBJ1-2; 12 bases line up with TRBD1. Germline V gene data show CDR1 as KGHDR and CDR2 as SFDVKD. The ends lost 1 base at V and 5 bases at J; junction bases unmatched: 10. CDR3 length: 18 amino acids.

The rearrangement joins TRBV7-6 to TRBJ1-1, with D perhaps matching TRBD1 (5 bases). Germline CDR1 is SGHVS and CDR2 is FNYEAQ. The CDR3 is 15 residues long. V gave up 1 base and J gave up 0 bases, with 9 bases separating them. DNA for the CDR3: TGTGCCAGCAGCTTAGGGGCAGGGATGAACACTGAAGCTTTCTTT. Translation: CASSLGAGMNTEAFF.

This clone was counted a single time. This chain joins TRBV1 and TRBJ2-2; TRBD1 is taken as the D call from the table, unchecked against the DNA. TRBV1 is noted as a pseudogene. There are 19 residues in the CDR3. CDR3 in amino acids: CTSSQDGASPIENTGELFF. In DNA, the CDR3 is TGCACCAGCAGCCAAGATGGGGCATCTCCTATTGAGAACACCGGGGAGCTGTTTTTT.

The gene calls are TRBV18 and TRBJ2-7, with D maybe TRBD1 (7 bases). From germline, CDR1 is KGHSH and CDR2 LQKENI. V lost 3 bases to trimming and J lost 7 bases, with 13 bases between them. The CDR3 spans 13 residues. CDR3 sequence reads: CASSPSGGWEQYF. CDR3 bases: TGTGCCAGCTCACCCTCAGGGGGGTGGGAGCAGTACTTC.

The rearrangement uses TRBV5-1 and TRBJ1-6; 10 positions agree with TRBD1. The CDR3 is 15 residues long. V dropped 4 bases and J dropped 10; count of bases not matched to a gene: 8. Germline V gene sequence: CDR1 SGHRS, CDR2 YFSETQ. The CDR3 sequence: CASSVRDRGGSPLHF. CDR3 bases: TGCGCCAGCAGCGTCCGGGACAGGGGTGGATCACCCCTCCACTTT.

The genes are TRBV12-3 or TRBV12-4 and TRBJ1-5, with a tentative D call TRBD1 (6 bases). This CDR3 contains 13 residues. Trimming left V 8 bases short and J 6 bases short, with 14 bases between. The chain's CDR3 is CASWGGASQPQHF. In nucleotides, the CDR3 is TGTGCCAGCTGGGGGGGGGCGAGTCAGCCCCAGCATTTT.

The chain uses TRBV7-6 and TRBJ2-5, with TRBD2 identical over 14 bases. V gave up 5 bases and J gave up 4 bases; unmatched junction bases: 9. This CDR3 has 17 residues. Germline V CDR1 and CDR2: SGHVS, FNYEAQ. The CDR3 region has the DNA TGTGCCAGCAGCGAGACTAGCGGGGGGGTACTGGCAGAGACCCAGTACTTC. Protein sequence: CASSETSGGVLAETQYF.

The chain links TRBV7-9 to TRBJ2-2, with 10 bases matching TRBD1. Unmatched junction bases numbered 8, after V lost 5 bases and J lost 5 bases. This CDR3 spans 16 amino acids. CDR1 is SEHNR and CDR2 is FQNEAQ in the germline V gene (reference sequence). The CDR3 is CASSHGQGVWTGELFF. In DNA, the CDR3 is TGTGCCAGCAGCCACGGACAGGGGGTATGGACCGGGGAGCTGTTTTTT.

The V call is TRBV7-2, the J call TRBJ1-1; 8 bases match TRBD1. The CDR3 has 16 amino acids. J gave up 0 bases and V 5 bases, and 8 bases lay outside the gene matches. Germline assignment: CDR1 SGHTA and CDR2 FQGNSA. Here the CDR3 DNA reads TGTGCCAGCAGCACACCGACAGGGGCGTTGAACACTGAAGCTTTCTTT. Translated, it gives CASSTPTGALNTEAFF.

This clone was recorded a few times. The CDR3 loop reads CASNWDSRSYNSPLHF. The CDR3 DNA reads TGTGCCAGTAATTGGGACAGTCGCTCCTATAATTCACCCCTCCACTTT. This chain joins TRBV19 and TRBJ1-6; 7 nucleotides line up with TRBD1. The CDR3 sequence is 16 residues long. Trimming removed 7 bases from V and 0 bases from J; junction bases left unmatched: 6. The V gene's germline CDR1 is LNHDA and CDR2 SQIVND (reference sequence).

This clone was counted a few times. The J gene is TRBJ1-4, the V gene TRBV19; a weak D match, TRBD1 (5 bases). The CDR3 is made up of 16 amino acids. V was trimmed by 2 bases and J by 5 bases, leaving 15 bases between them. CDR1 and CDR2 from the germline V gene are LNHDA and SQIVND (reference sequence). CDR3 bases: TGTGCCAGTAGTATAAGTTGGGCAGGGCGAAATGAAAAACTGTTTTTT. Encoded protein: CASSISWAGRNEKLFF. The variable domain in full, with the rest retrieved from reference TRBV19 and TRBJ1-4, is DGGITQSPKYLFRKEGQNVTLSCEQNLNHDAMYWYRQDPGQGLRLIYYSQIVNDFQKGDIAEGYSVSREKKESFPLTVTSAQKNPTAFYLCASSISWAGRNEKLFFGSGTQLSVL.

The CDR3 DNA sequence: TGTGCCAGCAGTTCCACGGGACAGGAGCAGTACTTC. Its translation is CASSSTGQEQYF. This chain joins TRBV6-5 and TRBJ2-7, with 7 bases aligning to TRBD1. Germline V gene lookup returns CDR1 MNHEY and CDR2 SVGAGI. CDR3 length: 12 residues. The trim removed 4 bases at V and 7 bases at J, leaving 4 bases unmatched.